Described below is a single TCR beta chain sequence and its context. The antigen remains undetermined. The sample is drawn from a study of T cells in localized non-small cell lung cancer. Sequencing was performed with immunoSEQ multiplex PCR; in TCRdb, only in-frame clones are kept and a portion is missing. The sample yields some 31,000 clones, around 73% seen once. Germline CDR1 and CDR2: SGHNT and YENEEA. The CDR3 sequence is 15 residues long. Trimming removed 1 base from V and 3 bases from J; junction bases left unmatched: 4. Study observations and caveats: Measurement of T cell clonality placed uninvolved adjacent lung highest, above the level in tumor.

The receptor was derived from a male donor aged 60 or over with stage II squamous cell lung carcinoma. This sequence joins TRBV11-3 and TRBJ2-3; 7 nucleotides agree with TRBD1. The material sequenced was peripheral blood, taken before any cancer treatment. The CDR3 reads CASSLGQGATDTQYF. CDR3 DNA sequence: TGTGCCAGCAGCTTAGGACAGGGAGCAACAGATACGCAGTATTTT.